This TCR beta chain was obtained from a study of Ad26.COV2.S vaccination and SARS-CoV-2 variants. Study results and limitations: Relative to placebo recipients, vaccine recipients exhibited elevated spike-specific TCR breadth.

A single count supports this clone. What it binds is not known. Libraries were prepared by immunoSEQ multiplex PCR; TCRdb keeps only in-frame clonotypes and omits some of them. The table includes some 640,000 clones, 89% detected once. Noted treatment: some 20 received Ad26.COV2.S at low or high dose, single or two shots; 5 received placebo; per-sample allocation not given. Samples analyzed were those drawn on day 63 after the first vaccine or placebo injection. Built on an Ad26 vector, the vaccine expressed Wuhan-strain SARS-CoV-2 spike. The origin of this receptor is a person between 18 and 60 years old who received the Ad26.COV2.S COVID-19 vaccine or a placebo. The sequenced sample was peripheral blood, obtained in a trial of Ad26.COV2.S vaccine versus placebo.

The CDR3 sequence is CAIKLGLASDEQFF. The CDR3 DNA is TGTGCCATCAAGCTAGGACTAGCTAGTGATGAGCAGTTCTTC. The chain has TRBV10-3 and TRBJ2-1; 8 bases align to TRBD2. Germline V CDR1 and CDR2: ENHRY, SYGVKD. Trimming took 7 bases from V and 8 from J; bases not matched to a gene: 10. This CDR3 comprises 14 residues.